These T cell receptor beta chains were read from a single sample in a study of cytomegalovirus exposure and HLA in healthy donors. Here immunoSEQ multiplex PCR was the method, and the copy in TCRdb shows in-frame clones only, minus some. The sample includes around 120,000 clones, roughly 79% of them seen just once. Sequenced sample: PBMCs. These receptors all come from a middle-aged woman in good health and CMV-seronegative. Both conserved end residues are part of each CDR3. D genes are given only for firm matches. A row's size may be missing; if present it is once, few, many or a size class.

size	D	V	J	CDR3	DNA
-	-	TRBV21-1	TRBJ2-7	CASLDYHRVFGEQYF	TGTGCCAGCCTCGATTATCACAGGGTGTTTGGCGAGCAGTACTTC
few	-	TRBV5-1	TRBJ1-1	CASSLAGGVAEAFF	TGCGCCAGCAGCTTGGCCGGGGGGGTAGCTGAAGCTTTCTTT
-	TRBD1	TRBV28	TRBJ1-1	CASSFQGATEAFF	TGTGCCAGCAGTTTCCAGGGGGCTACTGAAGCTTTCTTT
-	-	TRBV27	TRBJ1-5	CASSFQGIQQPQHF	TGTGCCAGCAGTTTCCAGGGGATACAGCAGCCCCAGCATTTT
-	-	TRBV21-1	TRBJ1-5	CAGCPLSNQPQHF	TGTGCCGGTTGTCCACTTAGCAATCAGCCCCAGCATTTT
-	TRBD1	TRBV18	TRBJ1-6	CASSPRQGADNSPLHF	TGTGCCAGCTCACCGCGACAGGGGGCGGACAATTCACCCCTCCACTTT
-	-	TRBV19	TRBJ2-6	CATGDLHSGANVLTF	TGTGCCACGGGGGACCTTCACTCTGGGGCCAACGTCCTGACTTTC
-	-	TRBV6-1	TRBJ1-1	CASIATANTEAFF	TGTGCCAGTATTGCGACAGCTAACACTGAAGCTTTCTTT
few	TRBD1	TRBV2	TRBJ2-7	CASREDRGGAYEQYF	TGTGCCAGCAGGGAGGACAGGGGGGGTGCGTACGAGCAGTACTTC
-	TRBD2	TRBV28	TRBJ2-5	CASSPGAGGLETQYF	TGTGCCAGCAGTCCAGGGGCGGGAGGGCTGGAGACCCAGTACTTC
-	TRBD1	TRBV7-2	TRBJ2-7	CASSQGQVGEQYF	TGTGCCAGCAGCCAGGGACAGGTCGGCGAGCAGTACTTC
-	TRBD2	TRBV2	TRBJ2-7	CASNLAGETYEQYF	TGTGCCAGCAACTTAGCGGGGGAAACCTACGAGCAGTACTTC
-	-	TRBV14	TRBJ2-1	CASSQVGPGAYNEQFF	TGTGCCAGCAGCCAAGTAGGTCCGGGGGCCTACAATGAGCAGTTCTTC
-	TRBD2	TRBV7-9	TRBJ2-1	CASSRGLSSYNEQFF	TGTGCCAGCAGCCGGGGACTAAGCTCCTACAATGAGCAGTTCTTC
-	-	TRBV7-6	TRBJ1-4	CASSLGQGTEKLFF	TGTGCCAGCAGCTTAGGGCAGGGGACTGAAAAACTGTTTTTT
-	-	TRBV6-1	TRBJ1-5	CASSEGQGQPQHF	TGTGCCAGCAGTGAAGGGCAGGGTCAGCCCCAGCATTTT
-	-	TRBV5-1	TRBJ2-1	CASKGLGGYNEQFF	TGCGCCAGCAAAGGACTAGGGGGATACAATGAGCAGTTCTTC
-	TRBD2	TRBV7-3	TRBJ2-2	CASSFTSGGANTGELFF	TGTGCCAGCAGCTTTACTAGCGGGGGCGCGAACACCGGGGAGCTGTTTTTT
once	-	TRBV19	TRBJ2-5	CASRGSSDGTQYF	TGTGCCAGTAGAGGATCTAGCGATGGGACCCAGTACTTC
-	-	TRBV5-6	TRBJ2-7	CASSLGLASYEQYF	TGTGCCAGCAGCTTGGGTCTGGCCTCCTACGAGCAGTACTTC
few	-	TRBV18	TRBJ1-5	CASSPSQGPQGQPQHF	TGTGCCAGCTCACCTTCCCAGGGTCCCCAGGGACAGCCCCAGCATTTT
-	TRBD1	TRBV13	TRBJ1-4	CASSPGDRNNEKLFF	TGTGCCAGCAGTCCGGGGGACAGGAATAATGAAAAACTGTTTTTT
-	-	TRBV28	TRBJ2-7	CASTYGGRGYEQYF	TGTGCCAGCACCTACGGGGGGCGGGGATACGAGCAGTACTTC
-	-	TRBV9	TRBJ1-5	CASSFTGHPDNQPQHF	TGTGCCAGCAGCTTCACGGGACACCCCGACAATCAGCCCCAGCATTTT
few	TRBD1	TRBV28	TRBJ1-2	CASSPDRDRGLSNYGYTF	TGTGCCAGCAGTCCCGACCGGGACAGGGGGCTCTCTAACTATGGCTACACCTTC
few	-	TRBV7-9	TRBJ1-1	CASSPQGNMNTEAFF	TGTGCCAGCAGCCCACAGGGCAACATGAACACTGAAGCTTTCTTT
-	-	TRBV5-1	TRBJ2-3	CASSSIGLMAEGTDTQYF	TGCGCCAGCAGCTCGATAGGACTCATGGCGGAGGGGACAGATACGCAGTATTTT
-	TRBD2	TRBV19	TRBJ2-3	CASNSGIHTDTQYF	TGTGCCAGTAATAGCGGGATCCACACAGATACGCAGTATTTT
-	TRBD1	TRBV5-4	TRBJ2-5	CASSFRDRVEETQYF	TGTGCCAGCAGCTTTCGGGACAGGGTAGAAGAGACCCAGTACTTC
-	-	TRBV10-1	TRBJ2-7	CASSDSPRVGYEQYF	TGCGCCAGCAGTGACTCCCCTCGGGTCGGCTACGAGCAGTACTTC
-	-	TRBV6-4	TRBJ1-6	CASSDQGNSPLHF	TGTGCCAGCAGTGATCAGGGTAATTCACCCCTCCACTTT
-	TRBD1	TRBV6-5	TRBJ2-7	CASGIGQGASEQYF	TGTGCCAGCGGAATTGGACAGGGGGCGTCTGAGCAGTACTTC
-	-	TRBV12-5	TRBJ2-5	CASGFGETQYF	TGTGCTAGTGGTTTCGGAGAGACCCAGTACTTC